This entry concerns a single T cell receptor (beta chain). Its cognate antigen is unknown. This sample is drawn from a study of shared clonotypes between healthy human individuals. As for the study in general: Each donor had three CD4 naive, three CD4 memory, two CD8 naive and one CD8 memory plate.

Whole-study results and caveats: Between four donors, naive CD4 clonotypes were shared at a level of about 5%. Among donors, clonotype sharing was expected to be affected by sequencing depth. Memory subsets generally showed smaller estimated richness than naive subsets did.

Looked up from germline, CDR1 is SGHRS and CDR2 is YFSETQ. This CDR3 has 15 residues. V was pared by 0 bases and J by 4 bases, with 3 bases of the junction left unmatched. Generated by immunoSEQ multiplex PCR, the TCRdb table keeps only in-frame clones and is missing some. The sample shows roughly 2,300,000 clones, 85% to 95% of them seen only once. The gene calls are TRBV5-1 and TRBJ1-5, with 8 bases aligning to TRBD1. The source of this sequence is a man between 18 and 35 years old in good health. Some clones in this sample may be carry-over from other donors' samples. Material: naive CD4+ T cells from PBMCs. Subset in this sample: CD45RA+ positively selected. CDR3 nucleotides: TGCGCCAGCAGCTTGGACGGGGACAGGAATCAGCCCCAGCATTTT. Translating it yields CASSLDGDRNQPQHF.